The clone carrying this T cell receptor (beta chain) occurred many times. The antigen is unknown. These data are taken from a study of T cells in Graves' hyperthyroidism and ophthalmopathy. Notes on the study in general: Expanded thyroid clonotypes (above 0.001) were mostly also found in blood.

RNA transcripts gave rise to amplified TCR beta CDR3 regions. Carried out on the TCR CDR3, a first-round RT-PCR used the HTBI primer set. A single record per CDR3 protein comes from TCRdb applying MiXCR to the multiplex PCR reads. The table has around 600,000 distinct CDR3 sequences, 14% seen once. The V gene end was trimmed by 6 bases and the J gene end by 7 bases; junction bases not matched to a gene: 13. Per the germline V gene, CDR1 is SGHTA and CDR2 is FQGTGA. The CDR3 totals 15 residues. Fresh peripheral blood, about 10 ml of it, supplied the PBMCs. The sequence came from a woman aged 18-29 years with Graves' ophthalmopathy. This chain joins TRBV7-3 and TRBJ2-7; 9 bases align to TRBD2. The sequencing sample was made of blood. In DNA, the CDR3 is TGTGCCAGCAGTACCGGACTAGCGACACTACGGGAGCAGTACTTC. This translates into CASSTGLATLREQYF.